The 20 T cell receptor beta chains in this list originate from one sample, sequenced in a study of cytomegalovirus exposure and HLA in healthy donors. A multiplex PCR was run with 60 Vbeta primers and 13 Jbeta primers. Clones were read by immunoSEQ multiplex PCR, and TCRdb kept only the in-frame ones, dropping some. This sample has some 190,000 clones, with roughly 82% found just once. The specimen sequenced was PBMCs. The receptors shown here come from a man aged 35-49 years in good health and CMV-seronegative.

This sequence joins TRBV9 and TRBJ2-2; possibly TRBD2 for D (5 bases). The CDR3 is 14 amino acids. V was trimmed by 3 bases and J by 6 bases, leaving 12 bases between them. Germline-derived CDR1 and CDR2 are SGDLS and YYNGEE. CDR3 DNA sequence: TGTGCCAGCAGCGCGACGGACTTTCCCGGGGAGCTGTTTTTT. Residues: CASSATDFPGELFF.

This chain joins TRBV7-2 and TRBJ2-5; tentatively, D is TRBD1 (6 bases). Germline-derived CDR1 and CDR2 are SGHTA and FQGNSA. V gave up 6 bases and J gave up 5 bases, with 13 bases separating them. The CDR3 has 13 residues. For the CDR3, the DNA is TGTGCCAGCAGTCGACAGGCTCGTGAGACCCAGTACTTC. The encoded protein is CASSRQARETQYF. The full variable domain, completed using reference TRBV7-2 and TRBJ2-5, is GAGVSQSPSNKVTEKGKDVELRCDPISGHTALYWYRQSLGQGLEFLIYFQGNSAPDKSGLPSDRFSAERTGGSVSTLTIQRTQQEDSAVYLCASSRQARETQYFGPGTRLLVL.

The chain has TRBV7-2 and TRBJ2-7; possibly TRBD2 for D (5 bases). Trimming pared 1 base from V and 4 bases from J, leaving 8 bases between. This CDR3 has 13 residues. Germline V gene lookup returns CDR1 SGHTA and CDR2 FQGNSA. CDR3 DNA: TGTGCCAGCAGCTTAGGGACTTTATACGAGCAGTACTTC. Its translation is CASSLGTLYEQYF. Looking up the rest from reference TRBV7-2 and TRBJ2-7 gives the full variable domain: GAGVSQSPSNKVTEKGKDVELRCDPISGHTALYWYRQSLGQGLEFLIYFQGNSAPDKSGLPSDRFSAERTGGSVSTLTIQRTQQEDSAVYLCASSLGTLYEQYFGPGTRLTVT.

V gene TRBV5-5 combines with J gene TRBJ2-5; D perhaps matches TRBD1 (7 bases). The V end lost 3 bases, the J end lost 3 bases, and 18 bases lay between the germline ends. The CDR3 contains 16 residues. The germline CDR1 and CDR2 sequences are SGHKS and YYEKEE (reference sequence). The CDR3 reads CASSYFAGTAEETQYF. The CDR3, as DNA: TGTGCCAGCAGCTACTTTGCGGGGACAGCTGAAGAGACCCAGTACTTC. The full variable domain, with the rest looked up from reference TRBV5-5 and TRBJ2-5, is DAGVTQSPTHLIKTRGQQVTLRCSPISGHKSVSWYQQVLGQGPQFIFQYYEKEERGRGNFPDRFSARQFPNYSSELNVNALLLGDSALYLCASSYFAGTAEETQYFGPGTRLLVL.

The rearrangement uses TRBV27 and TRBJ2-7, with D possibly matching TRBD1 (6 bases). Germline V gene sequence: CDR1 MNHEY, CDR2 SMNVEV (reference sequence). CDR3 length: 13 residues. Trimming removed 3 bases at V and 3 bases at J, with 9 bases between. The CDR3 DNA reads TGTGCCAGCAGTTTGGGACACAGCTACGAGCAGTACTTC. This encodes CASSLGHSYEQYF.

V gene TRBV6-4 combines with J gene TRBJ1-2; a weak D match, TRBD1 (5 bases). The CDR3 sequence is 15 residues long. V lost 0 bases, J lost 14 bases, and 22 bases lay in between. Germline values: CDR1 MRHNA, CDR2 SNTAGT. The CDR3 coding sequence is TGTGCCAGCAGTGACTCTGTGTGGAGGGGCGAGACATTAACCTTC. Translating gives CASSDSVWRGETLTF.

The chain uses TRBV6-1 and TRBJ2-5; perhaps TRBD1 as D (5 bases). CDR1 and CDR2 (germline): MNHNS, SASEGT. The CDR3 is 13 amino acids. V lost 4 bases, J lost 3 bases, and 9 bases lay in between. The CDR3 coding sequence is TGTGCCAGCAGTGGGACAATAAAAGAGACCCAGTACTTC. Protein: CASSGTIKETQYF.

This clone was observed once. The J gene is TRBJ1-4, the V gene TRBV4-2; possibly TRBD1 for D (6 bases). The V end was cut by 0 bases, the J end by 8 bases, with 19 bases between. This CDR3 contains 17 residues. Germline CDR1 LGHNA, CDR2 YNFKEQ. The CDR3 DNA is TGTGCCAGCAGCCAAGAGGGGGGGGCAGGGGTCCGGGAAAAACTGTTTTTT. Translated: CASSQEGGAGVREKLFF.

The chain is built from TRBV6-6 and TRBJ1-1; D remains unclear. The V gene lost 0 bases and the J gene lost 0 bases, with 5 bases spanning the gap. The CDR3 extends over 14 amino acids. Per the germline V gene, CDR1 is MNHNY and CDR2 is SVGAGI (reference sequence). CDR3 loop: CASSYSTVNTEAFF. Here the CDR3 DNA reads TGTGCCAGCAGTTACTCAACGGTGAACACTGAAGCTTTCTTT.

The CDR3 loop reads CATTRTSGGTLNTGELFF. CDR3 DNA sequence: TGTGCCACCACCAGGACTAGCGGGGGGACCTTGAACACCGGGGAGCTGTTTTTT. The chain recombines TRBV28 with TRBJ2-2, with TRBD2 matching 14 bases. V shed 10 bases and J 1 base; nucleotides not matched to a gene: 11. Germline assignment: CDR1 MDHEN and CDR2 SYDVKM. This CDR3 is 18 amino acids long.

The chain joins TRBV29-1 to TRBJ2-1, with TRBD1 identical over 8 bases. The CDR3 is made up of 11 amino acids. V gave up 7 bases and J gave up 13 bases; unmatched junction bases: 9. Germline loops: CDR1 SQVTM, CDR2 ANQGSEA. The CDR3 sequence: CSARTTGGQFF. In DNA, the CDR3 is TGCAGCGCCCGAACAACAGGGGGACAGTTCTTC.

The rearrangement uses TRBV4-3 and TRBJ1-4; D is possibly TRBD1 (6 bases). CDR3 length: 16 amino acids. V lost 4 bases and J 5 bases, leaving 17 bases between the germline ends. Germline lookup yields CDR1 LGHNA and CDR2 YSLEER. CDR3 bases: TGCGCCAGCAGCCCCCGGGGGGGCGCCCCCAATGAAAAACTGTTTTTT. This sequence encodes CASSPRGGAPNEKLFF.

The chain recombines TRBV10-2 with TRBJ2-2; 11 bases fit TRBD2. With 6 bases clipped from V and 6 bases from J, the junction kept 6 bases outside the gene matches. Germline V gene data show CDR1 as WSHSY and CDR2 as SAAADI. The CDR3 sequence is 15 residues long. The CDR3: CASRVAGGPAGELFF. The CDR3, as DNA: TGCGCCAGCAGAGTAGCGGGAGGGCCCGCCGGGGAGCTGTTTTTT.

The chain links TRBV6-5 to TRBJ2-3; possibly TRBD2 for D (5 bases). The V end was cut by 7 bases, the J end by 5 bases, with 7 bases between. Germline CDR1 and CDR2: MNHEY and SVGAGI. The CDR3 has 11 residues. The CDR3 reads CASIRGDTQYF. CDR3 DNA: TGTGCCAGCATCCGGGGAGATACGCAGTATTTT.

The sample holds a few counts of this clone. The chain links TRBV4-3 to TRBJ1-1; the match to TRBD1 covers 9 bases. J was trimmed by 7 bases and V by 0 bases; bases with no gene match: 3. The CDR3 contains 14 residues. Germline assignment: CDR1 LGHNA and CDR2 YSLEER. As DNA, the CDR3 is TGCGCCAGCAGCCAAGAACAGGGGGCGTTTGAAGCTTTCTTT. Amino acids: CASSQEQGAFEAFF.

The rearrangement uses TRBV6-5 and TRBJ2-5, with 8 bases fitting TRBD2. The germline V gene has CDR1 MNHEY and CDR2 SVGAGI. The length of the CDR3 is 14 residues. Trimming at V came to 11 bases and at J to 5 bases, leaving 13 bases not matched to a gene. The chain's CDR3 is CASGSAGARETQYF. CDR3 coding DNA: TGTGCCTCGGGTTCAGCGGGAGCTCGTGAGACCCAGTACTTC.

The rearrangement joins TRBV7-3 to TRBJ1-2, with 10 bases identical to TRBD1. V lost 5 bases, J lost 4 bases, and 7 bases stayed unmatched. CDR3 length equals 15 residues. CDR1 is SGHTA, CDR2 FQGTGA, per germline. CDR3 sequence reads: CASSLSTGGAYGYTF. The CDR3, as DNA: TGTGCCAGCAGCCTATCGACAGGGGGCGCCTATGGCTACACCTTC.

On this clone itself: One junction end disagrees with the germline gene, perhaps due to a read error. This chain links TRBV6-5 with TRBJ2-1; 10 bases are a match to TRBD2. The CDR3 sequence is 15 residues long. Looked up from germline, CDR1 is MNHEY and CDR2 is SVGAGI. In DNA, the CDR3 is TGTGCCAGCAGCGAACTAGCGGGGTCCTACAATGAGCAGCTCTTC. Translating gives CASSELAGSYNEQLF.

The chain joins TRBV2 to TRBJ2-2; maybe TRBD1 (6 bases). Trimming took 6 bases from V and 0 from J, leaving 11 bases between them. CDR3 size: 15 residues. Germline CDR1 reads SNHLY; CDR2 reads FYNNEI. The chain's CDR3 is CASSAGTTNTGELFF. In nucleotides, the CDR3 is TGTGCCAGCAGCGCCGGGACAACGAACACCGGGGAGCTGTTTTTT.

The chain couples TRBV5-6 to TRBJ2-1; 10 bases match TRBD2. Germline V CDR1 and CDR2: SGHDT, YYEEEE. The CDR3 totals 18 residues. Losses at the gene ends were 9 bases for V and 9 bases for J; bases not matched to a gene: 24. This chain's CDR3 is CATGNLAGVFINVVEQFF. In DNA, the CDR3 is TGTGCCACCGGGAACCTAGCGGGAGTCTTTATCAACGTGGTTGAGCAGTTCTTC.